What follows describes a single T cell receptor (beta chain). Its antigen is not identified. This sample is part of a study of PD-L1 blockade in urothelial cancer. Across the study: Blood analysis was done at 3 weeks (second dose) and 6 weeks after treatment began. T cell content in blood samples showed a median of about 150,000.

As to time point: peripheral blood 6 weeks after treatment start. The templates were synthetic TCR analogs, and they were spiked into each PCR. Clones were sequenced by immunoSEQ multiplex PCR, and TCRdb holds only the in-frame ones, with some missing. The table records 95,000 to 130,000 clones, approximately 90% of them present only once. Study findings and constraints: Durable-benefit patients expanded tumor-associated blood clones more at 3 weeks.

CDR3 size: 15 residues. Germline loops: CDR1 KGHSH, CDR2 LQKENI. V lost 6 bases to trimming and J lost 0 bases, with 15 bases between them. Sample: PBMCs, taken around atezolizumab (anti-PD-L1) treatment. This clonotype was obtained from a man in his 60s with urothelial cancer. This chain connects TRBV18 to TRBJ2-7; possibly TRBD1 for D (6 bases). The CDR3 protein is CASSLGQSSSYEQYF. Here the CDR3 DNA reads TGTGCCAGCTCCCTTGGACAGTCGAGCTCCTACGAGCAGTACTTC. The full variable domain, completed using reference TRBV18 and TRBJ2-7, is NAGVMQNPRHLVRRRGQEARLRCSPMKGHSHVYWYRQLPEEGLKFMVYLQKENIIDESGMPKERFSAEFPKEGPSILRIQQVVRGDSAAYFCASSLGQSSSYEQYFGPGTRLTVT.